This T cell receptor (beta chain) was obtained from a study of response to subunit inactivated influenza vaccine. Germline values: CDR1 LNHNV, CDR2 YYDKDF (reference sequence). The CDR3 is 13 residues long. The V end lost 3 bases, the J end lost 1 base, and 5 bases lay between the germline ends. TCRdb independently ran MiXCR on the RT-PCR reads; one entry per CDR3 protein. This sample has 650,000 to 800,000 distinct CDR3 sequences, with more than 11% found just once. The sample in question was PBMCs from blood, obtained 14 to 15 days before vaccination. The source is a man aged 50-60 years who received an inactivated influenza vaccine. The V call is TRBV15, the J call TRBJ2-3; D is ambiguous. The CDR3 DNA is TGTGCCACCAGCAGGGGCGGCACAGATACGCAGTATTTT. Amino acids: CATSRGGTDTQYF.